Listed below are T cell receptor beta chains from one sample, sequenced in a study of response to subunit inactivated influenza vaccine. TCRdb analysed the RT-PCR reads with MiXCR anew, one entry per CDR3 protein. The sample holds around 530,000 distinct CDR3 sequences; approximately 15% are singletons and the top ten take approximately 3%. Material: CD4+ T cells sorted from PBMCs, obtained less than 25 months after vaccination. These receptors all come from a man aged 45 to 70 who received an inactivated influenza vaccine. Both conserved end residues are part of each CDR3. Fields, in order: D gene, V gene, J gene, clone size, CDR3 protein, CDR3 DNA. A D gene is named only where the DNA matches it firmly. Clone size is given for some rows only: seen once, a few or many times, or a class if the clone is expanded.

>.|TRBV18|TRBJ2-3|few
CASSPRDQGADTQYF
TGTGCCAGCTCACCCCGGGACCAAGGGGCAGATACGCAGTATTTT
>.|TRBV20-1|TRBJ2-7|.
CSAVIGGGYSYEQYF
TGCAGTGCCGTTATTGGGGGTGGATACTCCTACGAGCAGTACTTC
>.|TRBV6-1|TRBJ2-5|many
CASREETQYF
TGTGCCAGCAGGGAAGAGACCCAGTACTTC
>TRBD2|TRBV20-1|TRBJ2-1|.
CSALGLAALNEQFF
TGCAGTGCCCTGGGACTAGCGGCGCTCAATGAGCAGTTCTTC
>.|TRBV14|TRBJ1-6|many
CASSPQGNSPLHF
TGTGCCAGCAGCCCTCAGGGAAATTCACCCCTCCACTTT
>TRBD2|TRBV15|TRBJ2-7|few
CATSRATSGGYEQYF
TGTGCCACCAGCAGAGCAACTAGCGGGGGTTACGAGCAGTACTTC
>.|TRBV4-2|TRBJ2-3|many
CASSQDAGGQSTDTQYF
TGTGCCAGCAGCCAAGATGCTGGGGGGCAGAGCACAGATACGCAGTATTTT
>.|TRBV13|TRBJ1-1|.
CASSLEGSGVSFGAFF
TGTGCCAGCAGCTTAGAGGGATCAGGGGTATCGTTTGGAGCTTTCTTT
>.|TRBV3-1|TRBJ1-2|.
CASSQEGARGFGYTF
TGTGCCAGCAGCCAAGAGGGGGCCAGGGGATTTGGCTACACCTTC
>.|TRBV29-1|TRBJ2-2|.
CSVVGGLNTGELFF
TGCAGCGTCGTCGGGGGCCTGAACACCGGGGAGCTGTTTTTT